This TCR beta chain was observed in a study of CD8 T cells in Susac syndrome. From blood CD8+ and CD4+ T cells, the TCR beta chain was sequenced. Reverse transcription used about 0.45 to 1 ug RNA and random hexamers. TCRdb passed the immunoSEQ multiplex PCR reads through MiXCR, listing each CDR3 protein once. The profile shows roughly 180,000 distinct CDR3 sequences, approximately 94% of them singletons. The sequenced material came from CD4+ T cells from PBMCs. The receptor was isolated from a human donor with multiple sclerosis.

Here the CDR3 reads CASSQGSRWGQAGQETQYF. For the CDR3, the DNA is TGTGCCAGCAGCCAAGGCTCCCGGTGGGGACAGGCGGGACAAGAGACCCAGTACTTC. This sequence joins TRBV3-1 and TRBJ2-5; 8 bases fit TRBD1. V shed 1 base, J shed 2 bases, and the junction held 15 bases outside the gene matches. The CDR3 length is 19 residues. Germline CDR1 is LGHDT and CDR2 is YNNKEL (reference sequence).